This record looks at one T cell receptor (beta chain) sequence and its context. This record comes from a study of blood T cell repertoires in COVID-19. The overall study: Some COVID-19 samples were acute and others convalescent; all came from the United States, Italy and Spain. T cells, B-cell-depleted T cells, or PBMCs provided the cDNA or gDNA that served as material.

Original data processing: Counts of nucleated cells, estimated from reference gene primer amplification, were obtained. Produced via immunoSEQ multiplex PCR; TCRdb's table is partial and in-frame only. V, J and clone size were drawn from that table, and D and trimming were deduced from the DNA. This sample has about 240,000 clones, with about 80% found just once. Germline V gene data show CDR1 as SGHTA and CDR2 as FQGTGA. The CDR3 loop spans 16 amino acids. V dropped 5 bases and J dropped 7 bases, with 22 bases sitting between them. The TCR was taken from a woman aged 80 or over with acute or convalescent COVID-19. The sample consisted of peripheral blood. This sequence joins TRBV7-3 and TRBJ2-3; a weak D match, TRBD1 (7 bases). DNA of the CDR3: TGTGCCAGCAGCCAACAATCAGGGGGGCCTGCCAATACGCAGTATTTT. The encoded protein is CASSQQSGGPANTQYF.